This paragraph covers one TCR beta chain sequence. The sample comes from a study of blood T cell repertoires in COVID-19. The germline V gene has CDR1 SNHLY and CDR2 FYNNEI. This CDR3 region has 14 residues. V lost 7 bases to trimming and J lost 5 bases, with 17 bases between them. Sequencing used immunoSEQ multiplex PCR; TCRdb keeps in-frame clones, though not all of them. The table shows 95,000 to 110,000 clones, with 84% occurring only once. The TCR was taken from a human donor in a cohort sampled during active or convalescent COVID-19. Input material: peripheral blood. V is TRBV2 and J is TRBJ1-1; D perhaps matches TRBD1 (6 bases). The CDR3 DNA sequence: TGTGCCAGCATGATATCCAGGGGTGGGACTGAAGCTTTCTTT. This sequence encodes CASMISRGGTEAFF.